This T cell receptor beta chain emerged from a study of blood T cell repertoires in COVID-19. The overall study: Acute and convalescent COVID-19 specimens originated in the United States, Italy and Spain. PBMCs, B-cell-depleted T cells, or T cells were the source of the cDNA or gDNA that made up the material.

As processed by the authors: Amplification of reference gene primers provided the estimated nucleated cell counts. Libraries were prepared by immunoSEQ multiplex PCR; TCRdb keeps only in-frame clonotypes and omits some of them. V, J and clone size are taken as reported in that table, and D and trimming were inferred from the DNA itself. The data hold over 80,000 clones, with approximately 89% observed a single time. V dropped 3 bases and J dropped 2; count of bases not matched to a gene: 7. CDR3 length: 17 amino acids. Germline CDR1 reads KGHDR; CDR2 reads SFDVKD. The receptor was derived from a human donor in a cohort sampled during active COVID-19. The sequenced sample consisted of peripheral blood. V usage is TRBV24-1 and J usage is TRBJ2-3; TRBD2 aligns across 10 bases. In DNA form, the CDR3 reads TGTGCCACCAGTGATGGAATCAGCGGGAGGGACACAGATACGCAGTATTTT. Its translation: CATSDGISGRDTDTQYF.